These T cell receptor beta chains were read from a single sample in a study of immune heterogeneity within non-small cell lung tumors. TCRdb passed the multiplex PCR reads through MiXCR, listing each CDR3 protein once. The sample shows approximately 29,000 distinct CDR3 sequences, under 35% of them seen only once. The sample taken for sequencing was lung tumor tissue. All receptors derive from a man aged 40-49 years with non-small cell lung cancer. The CDR3 runs from the conserved cysteine through the conserved F or W. D genes are given only for firm matches. Not all rows give a size; the values are once, few, many and, for expanded clones, a class.

-,14,TRBV28,TRBJ1-6,many,CASMARSDDSPLHF,TGTGCCAGCATGGCGCGATCTGATGATTCACCCCTCCACTTT
TRBD2,16,TRBV13,TRBJ2-1,few,CASSPTGTSGNNEQFF,TGTGCCAGCAGCCCTACCGGGACTAGCGGAAACAATGAGCAGTTCTTC
-,13,TRBV6-1,TRBJ1-6,many,CASSSKTWSPLHF,TGTGCCAGCAGTTCAAAGACGTGGTCACCCCTCCACTTT
TRBD1,14,TRBV19,TRBJ1-2,many,CASSTTGGGYGYTF,TGTGCCAGTAGTACAACAGGGGGCGGCTATGGCTACACCTTC
-,13,TRBV18,TRBJ1-5,-,CAISPVRNQPQHF,TGTGCCATCTCACCGGTGAGAAATCAGCCCCAGCATTTT
TRBD2,17,TRBV3-1,TRBJ2-3,-,CASSYYRTSGSTDTQYF,TGTGCCAGCAGCTACTACCGGACTAGCGGGAGTACAGATACGCAGTATTTT
-,16,TRBV11-3,TRBJ2-3,few,CASSSGGTRSTDTQYF,TGTGCCAGCAGCTCCGGAGGTACCCGAAGCACAGATACGCAGTATTTT
TRBD2,17,TRBV6-1,TRBJ2-1,-,CASSPVLAGVRYNEQFF,TGTGCCAGCAGCCCGGTACTAGCGGGAGTAAGGTACAATGAGCAGTTCTTC
-,12,TRBV30,TRBJ2-7,many,CAWSPKAYEQYF,TGTGCCTGGAGTCCCAAAGCCTACGAGCAGTACTTC
-,16,TRBV24-1,TRBJ2-1,-,CATSDPSSRAYNEQFF,TGTGCCACCAGTGACCCTTCTAGCAGGGCCTACAATGAGCAGTTCTTC
-,14,TRBV7-8,TRBJ2-3,-,CASSLSPGADTQYF,TGTGCCAGCAGCTTAAGTCCTGGGGCAGATACGCAGTATTTT
TRBD1,15,TRBV3-1,TRBJ1-2,-,CASSPGTGAAYGYTF,TGTGCCAGCAGCCCCGGGACAGGGGCCGCCTATGGCTACACCTTC
-,14,TRBV20-1,TRBJ2-3,many,CSAKQDHLRHTQYF,TGCAGTGCTAAACAGGACCATCTCCGTCATACGCAGTATTTT
-,15,TRBV7-6,TRBJ1-2,-,CASSPRTRGNYGYTF,TGTGCCAGCAGCCCCCGAACCAGGGGAAACTATGGCTACACCTTC
-,13,TRBV7-2,TRBJ1-5,medium-sized,CASSAGADQPQHF,TGTGCCAGCAGCGCAGGGGCGGATCAGCCCCAGCATTTT
-,15,TRBV2,TRBJ1-1,many,CASSEWVEADTEAFF,TGTGCCAGCAGTGAATGGGTGGAAGCGGACACTGAAGCTTTCTTT
-,16,TRBV19,TRBJ1-5,-,CASSMTGGRSNQPQHF,TGTGCCAGTAGTATGACCGGGGGCCGTAGCAATCAGCCCCAGCATTTT
-,15,TRBV6-1,TRBJ1-2,many,CASSELSGNPGGYTF,TGTGCCAGCAGTGAACTGAGCGGGAACCCAGGTGGCTACACCTTC
-,13,TRBV7-2,TRBJ2-7,few,CASSLGISYEQYF,TGTGCCAGCAGCCTTGGGATCTCCTACGAGCAGTACTTC
TRBD2,13,TRBV27,TRBJ2-5,-,CATKRGGEETQYF,TGTGCCACCAAGCGGGGAGGGGAGGAGACCCAGTACTTC
TRBD2,18,TRBV14,TRBJ2-3,-,CASNQARTSGLGTDTQYF,TGTGCCAGCAACCAAGCACGGACTAGCGGTCTGGGCACAGATACGCAGTATTTT
TRBD1,15,TRBV28,TRBJ1-4,-,CTSSTPGTGGKKLFF,TGTACCAGCAGTACCCCAGGGACAGGGGGCAAAAAACTGTTTTTT
-,17,TRBV9,TRBJ2-4,-,CASSPRGAVLAKNIQYF,TGTGCCAGCAGCCCCCGGGGGGCAGTTTTGGCCAAAAACATTCAGTACTTC
-,14,TRBV7-6,TRBJ1-2,many,CASSLWQRGDGYTF,TGTGCCAGCAGCTTATGGCAACGGGGCGATGGCTACACCTTC
-,13,TRBV9,TRBJ2-5,few,CASSVIPGETQYF,TGTGCCAGCAGCGTAATACCTGGAGAGACCCAGTACTTC
TRBD1,15,TRBV11-2,TRBJ2-7,many,CASSHRLGQKYEQYF,TGTGCCAGCAGCCACCGCTTGGGACAGAAATACGAGCAGTACTTC
TRBD2,14,TRBV30,TRBJ2-2,few,CAWGGLGLTGELFF,TGTGCCTGGGGGGGACTAGGCCTCACCGGGGAGCTGTTTTTT
TRBD2,14,TRBV20-1,TRBJ2-5,-,CSAQLAGVRETQYF,TGCAGTGCGCAATTAGCGGGAGTTAGGGAGACCCAGTACTTC
TRBD1,16,TRBV12-3/TRBV12-4,TRBJ2-6,many,CASNTPQGAGANVLTF,TGTGCCAGCAATACCCCACAGGGGGCTGGGGCCAACGTCCTGACTTTC
TRBD2,16,TRBV11-2,TRBJ2-7,-,CASSFKGGLAGAEQYF,TGTGCCAGCAGCTTTAAGGGGGGGCTAGCGGGAGCCGAGCAGTACTTC
-,16,TRBV7-9,TRBJ1-4,few,CASSLYRGVPNEKLFF,TGTGCCAGCAGCTTATACCGGGGGGTCCCTAATGAAAAACTGTTTTTT
-,14,TRBV5-1,TRBJ1-4,many,CASSLAETNEKLFF,TGCGCCAGCAGCTTGGCTGAAACTAATGAAAAACTGTTTTTT
-,13,TRBV20-1,TRBJ2-5,few,CSANPGGSETQYF,TGCAGTGCGAACCCAGGGGGGTCAGAGACCCAGTACTTC
-,14,TRBV7-9,TRBJ1-5,few,CAVGGMGARQPQHF,TGTGCCGTGGGGGGCATGGGGGCCCGCCAGCCCCAGCATTTT
TRBD1,15,TRBV27,TRBJ1-1,-,CASSKGTGRSTEAFF,TGTGCCAGCAGCAAAGGGACAGGGCGGAGCACTGAAGCTTTCTTT
-,13,TRBV7-3,TRBJ2-2,-,CASSYRATGELFF,TGTGCCAGCAGCTACAGGGCCACCGGGGAGCTGTTTTTT
TRBD1,15,TRBV11-3,TRBJ1-1,many,CASSSGQGWFTEAFF,TGTGCCAGCAGCTCAGGACAGGGCTGGTTTACTGAAGCTTTCTTT
TRBD1,16,TRBV24-1,TRBJ2-5,-,CATSDSPGQGKETQYF,TGTGCCACCAGTGATTCCCCTGGACAGGGCAAAGAGACCCAGTACTTC
-,14,TRBV7-2,TRBJ2-3,few,CASSFPGITDTQYF,TGTGCCAGCAGCTTCCCGGGAATCACAGATACGCAGTATTTT
-,11,TRBV11-3,TRBJ2-7,many,CASSLDNEQYF,TGTGCCAGCAGCTTAGATAACGAGCAGTACTTC
TRBD1,15,TRBV6-1,TRBJ1-2,few,CASSSDRGDVYGYTF,TGTGCCAGCAGTTCCGACAGGGGGGACGTCTATGGCTACACCTTC
TRBD2,15,TRBV9,TRBJ2-7,few,CASSVGTSTFYEQYF,TGTGCCAGCAGCGTAGGGACTAGCACTTTCTACGAGCAGTACTTC
-,14,TRBV9,TRBJ2-1,-,CASSVATRGNEQFF,TGTGCCAGCAGCGTAGCTACGAGAGGGAATGAGCAGTTCTTC
-,13,TRBV12-3/TRBV12-4,TRBJ1-5,medium-sized,CASSLQGNQPQHF,TGTGCCAGCAGTTTGCAGGGCAATCAGCCCCAGCATTTT
-,13,TRBV7-2,TRBJ2-2,-,CASSYVTAGELFF,TGTGCCAGCAGCTACGTGACGGCCGGGGAGCTGTTTTTT
TRBD1,16,TRBV2,TRBJ1-5,many,CASSGTGLIFNQPQHF,TGTGCCAGCAGTGGGACAGGCCTTATTTTCAATCAGCCCCAGCATTTT
TRBD1,17,TRBV27,TRBJ1-3,many,CASSPRTGRLSGNTIYF,TGTGCCAGCAGTCCCCGGACAGGGCGTCTCTCTGGAAACACCATATATTTT
-,16,TRBV5-1,TRBJ1-1,few,CASSLSVGRDNTEAFF,TGCGCCAGCAGCTTGAGTGTTGGCAGGGACAACACTGAAGCTTTCTTT
-,15,TRBV25-1,TRBJ2-5,-,CASSEWAPGRETQYF,TGTGCCAGCAGTGAATGGGCACCGGGGAGGGAGACCCAGTACTTC
TRBD1,14,TRBV9,TRBJ1-5,many,CASSPSGGDQPQHF,TGTGCCAGCAGCCCATCAGGGGGTGATCAGCCCCAGCATTTT
TRBD2,16,TRBV6-2/TRBV6-3,TRBJ2-7,few,CASSRRIAGRSYEQYF,TGTGCCAGCAGCCGCCGAATAGCGGGCCGCTCCTACGAGCAGTACTTC
-,13,TRBV29-1,TRBJ1-2,few,CSVSEQGNYGYTF,TGCAGCGTTTCGGAGCAGGGGAACTATGGCTACACCTTC
-,15,TRBV5-1,TRBJ2-1,few,CASSLGQTDNNEQFF,TGCGCCAGCAGCTTGGGACAAACAGACAACAATGAGCAGTTCTTC
TRBD1,18,TRBV6-8,TRBJ1-5,many,CASKSRDRGREKNQPQHF,TGTGCCAGCAAGTCCCGGGACAGGGGCCGAGAGAAAAATCAGCCCCAGCATTTT